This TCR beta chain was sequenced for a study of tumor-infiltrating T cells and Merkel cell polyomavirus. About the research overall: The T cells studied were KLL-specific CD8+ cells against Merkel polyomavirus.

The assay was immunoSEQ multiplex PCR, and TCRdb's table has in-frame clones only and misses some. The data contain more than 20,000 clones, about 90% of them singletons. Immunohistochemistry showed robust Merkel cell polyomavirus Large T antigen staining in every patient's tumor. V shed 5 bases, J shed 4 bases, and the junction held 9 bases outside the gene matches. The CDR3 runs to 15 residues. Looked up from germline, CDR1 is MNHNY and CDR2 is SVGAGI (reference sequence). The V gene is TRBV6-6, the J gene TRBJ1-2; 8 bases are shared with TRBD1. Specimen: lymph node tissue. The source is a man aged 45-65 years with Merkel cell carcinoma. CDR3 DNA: TGTGCCAGCAGTCCAGGACAGGGTACAAGCTATGGCTACACCTTC. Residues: CASSPGQGTSYGYTF.